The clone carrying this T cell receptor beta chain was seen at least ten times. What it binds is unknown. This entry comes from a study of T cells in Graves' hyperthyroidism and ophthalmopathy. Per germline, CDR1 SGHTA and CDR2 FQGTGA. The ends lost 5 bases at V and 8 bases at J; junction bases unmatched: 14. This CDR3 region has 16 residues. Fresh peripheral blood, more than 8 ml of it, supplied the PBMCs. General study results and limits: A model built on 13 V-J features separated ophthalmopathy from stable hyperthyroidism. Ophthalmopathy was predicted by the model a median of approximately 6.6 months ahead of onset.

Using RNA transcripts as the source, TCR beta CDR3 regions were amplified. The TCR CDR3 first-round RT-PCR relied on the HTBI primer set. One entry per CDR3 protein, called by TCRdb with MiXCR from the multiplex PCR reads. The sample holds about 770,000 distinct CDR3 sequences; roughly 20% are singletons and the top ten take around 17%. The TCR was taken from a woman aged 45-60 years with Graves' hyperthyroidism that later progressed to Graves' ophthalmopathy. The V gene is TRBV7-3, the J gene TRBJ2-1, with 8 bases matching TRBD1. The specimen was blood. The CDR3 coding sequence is TGTGCCAGCAGCCGTAAGACAGGGGCTATGATGCATGAGCAGTTCTTC. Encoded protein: CASSRKTGAMMHEQFF.